Shown below are 10 T cell receptor beta chains from a single sample sequenced in a study of post-analysis software for immune sequencing data. Prepared libraries of TCR beta cDNA carried unique molecular identifiers. TCRdb reprocessed the PCR reads via MiXCR and lists one record per CDR3 protein. The sample records 500,000 to 600,000 distinct CDR3 sequences, roughly 46% being singletons. General study results and limits: Four to six TRBV segments were more frequent in patients than controls; TRBV5-6, TRBV5-1 and TRBV20-1 belonged to this group.

No antigen has been identified for these receptors. Sequencing was done on a sample of blood. These receptors all come from a girl between 10 and 17 years old with multiple sclerosis.

V gene TRBV2 combines with J gene TRBJ1-1; D ambiguous. V lost 8 bases and J 4 bases, leaving 17 bases between the germline ends. Germline V gene sequence: CDR1 SNHLY, CDR2 FYNNEI. This CDR3 contains 14 residues. DNA for the CDR3: TGTGCCAGCTCTATGTCTGGGGTGGCCACTGAAGCTTTCTTT. It yields the protein CASSMSGVATEAFF.

In this sample, this clonotype turned up a few times. The chain uses TRBV20-1 and TRBJ2-1; 8 bases are shared with TRBD1. Trimming at V came to 2 bases and at J to 5 bases, leaving 8 bases not matched to a gene. This CDR3 has 15 residues. In germline, CDR1 is DFQATT, CDR2 SNEGSKA (reference sequence). The CDR3 spells CSARKTGTGHNEQFF. CDR3 nucleotide sequence: TGCAGTGCTAGAAAAACCGGGACAGGACACAATGAGCAGTTCTTC.

This clonotype was detected only a few times. The chain uses TRBV5-8 and TRBJ2-3; TRBD1 matches 7 bases. V was clipped by 2 bases and J by 0 bases; unmatched bases: 3. CDR1 and CDR2 from the germline V gene are SGHTS and YDEGEE. CDR3 length: 15 residues. CDR3 residues: CASSFTQGSTDTQYF. As DNA, the CDR3 is TGTGCCAGCAGCTTTACACAGGGGAGCACAGATACGCAGTATTTT. The whole variable domain, remainder taken from reference TRBV5-8 and TRBJ2-3, is EAGVTQSPTHLIKTRGQQATLRCSPISGHTSVYWYQQALGLGLQFLLWYDEGEERNRGNFPPRFSGRQFPNYSSELNVNALELEDSALYLCASSFTQGSTDTQYFGPGTRLTVL.

This clonotype was seen more than once but under ten times. The chain is built from TRBV20-1 and TRBJ1-2; D is possibly TRBD1 (6 bases). V lost 6 bases to trimming and J lost 4 bases, with 21 bases between them. The germline CDR1 and CDR2 sequences are DFQATT and SNEGSKA (reference sequence). The CDR3 loop spans 15 amino acids. CDR3 DNA: TGCAGTGCCGAGAAGGGGGGGCCTCGGCCCTATGGCTACACCTTC. This gives the protein CSAEKGGPRPYGYTF.

This clonotype came up a few times. In DNA form, the CDR3 reads TGTGCCAGCAGTTACTTATCTTCATCCTCTTACACCTTC. This encodes CASSYLSSSSYTF. This sequence joins TRBV6-5 and TRBJ1-2, with D unclear. Trimming removed 1 base at V and 11 bases at J, with 14 bases between. The CDR3 is made up of 13 amino acids. Germline CDR1 is MNHEY and CDR2 is SVGAGI.

The rearrangement links TRBV12-3 or TRBV12-4 to TRBJ2-7; 14 positions match TRBD2. The CDR3 runs 16 residues. V dropped 5 bases and J dropped 7; count of bases not matched to a gene: 10. CDR3 nucleotides: TGTGCCAGCAGTCAGACTAGCGGGAGGGCTCTTGATGAGCAGTACTTC. Protein: CASSQTSGRALDEQYF.

This clonotype came up a few times. The gene calls are TRBV10-3 and TRBJ2-3, with TRBD2 identical over 13 bases. J gave up 2 bases and V 5 bases, and 4 bases lay outside the gene matches. The CDR3 consists of 16 residues. Germline loops: CDR1 ENHRY, CDR2 SYGVKD. The CDR3 is CAISIGTSGDTDTQYF. The CDR3 bases are TGTGCCATCAGTATCGGGACTAGCGGGGACACAGATACGCAGTATTTT.

At least ten counts were recorded for this clonotype. This chain uses TRBV5-1 with TRBJ2-1; 10 nucleotides line up with TRBD2. The CDR3 has 16 amino acids. The trim removed 0 bases at V and 2 bases at J, leaving 2 bases unmatched. The germline gives CDR1 SGHRS, CDR2 YFSETQ. DNA for the CDR3: TGCGCCAGCAGCTTGGCGGGACTAGCGACCTACAATGAGCAGTTCTTC. It translates to CASSLAGLATYNEQFF.

The chain combines TRBV12-3 or TRBV12-4 with TRBJ2-4; tentatively, D is TRBD2 (5 bases). V dropped 6 bases and J dropped 7 bases, with 25 bases sitting between them. The CDR3 contains 17 residues. The CDR3 DNA reads as TGTGCCAGCAGCCTTAGCAGTTTAGCGTGGGAGACCAACATTCAGTACTTC. Translated: CASSLSSLAWETNIQYF.

This clonotype was counted a few times. The chain uses TRBV6-6 and TRBJ1-4; D is perhaps TRBD1 (6 bases). The CDR3 spans 17 residues. V gave up 7 bases and J gave up 0 bases, with 18 bases separating them. Germline V gene sequence: CDR1 MNHNY, CDR2 SVGAGI (reference sequence). The CDR3 sequence: CASTLFGGLPTNEKLFF. In nucleotides, the CDR3 is TGTGCCAGCACTCTTTTCGGGGGCCTCCCAACTAATGAAAAACTGTTTTTT.